This is a list of T cell receptor beta chains from one sample in a study of shared clonotypes between healthy human individuals. Some clones are missing from TCRdb's copy, which holds only in-frame ones; the method was immunoSEQ multiplex PCR. The sample has approximately 110,000 clones, 67% seen once; the top ten hold about 25%. The source material was memory CD8+ T cells sorted from blood. These receptors were obtained from a woman aged 30 to 39 in good health. Both conserved end residues are part of each CDR3. Fields, in order: D gene, clone size, V gene, J gene, CDR3 protein, CDR3 DNA. The D gene is left open where the match is weak. Size values are once, few and many counts, or a class for expanded clones, and some rows have none.

NA,NA,TRBV27,TRBJ2-7,CASSFGQGSSEQYF,TGTGCCAGCAGTTTCGGCCAGGGTAGTAGCGAGCAGTACTTC
TRBD2,many,TRBV4-2,TRBJ2-3,CASSPSGVSTDTQYF,TGTGCCAGCAGCCCTAGCGGGGTTAGCACAGATACGCAGTATTTT
TRBD1,many,TRBV6-4,TRBJ2-7,CASSDGTEGGEQYF,TGTGCCAGCAGTGACGGGACAGAAGGCGGCGAGCAGTACTTC
TRBD2,NA,TRBV6-1,TRBJ2-5,CASSEGTTRGDF,TGTGCCAGCAGTGAAGGGACTACCCGGGGGGACTTC
NA,few,TRBV9,TRBJ1-1,CASSVGAEGEAFF,TGTGCCAGCAGCGTAGGAGCGGAGGGTGAAGCTTTCTTT
NA,NA,TRBV10-2,TRBJ1-1,CASSEFRDLGEAFF,TGCGCCAGCAGTGAGTTTCGGGATTTGGGTGAAGCTTTCTTT
NA,NA,TRBV6-6,TRBJ2-3,CASSFVYYRDTQYF,TGTGCCAGCAGTTTCGTATATTACAGGGATACGCAGTATTTT
TRBD1,NA,TRBV27,TRBJ2-2,CASSHGTGGYTGELFF,TGTGCCAGCAGTCACGGGACAGGGGGCTACACCGGGGAGCTGTTTTTT
TRBD2,NA,TRBV7-6,TRBJ2-1,CASSLEDAGGYNEQFF,TGTGCCAGCAGCTTAGAGGACGCGGGAGGTTACAATGAGCAGTTCTTC
TRBD1,few,TRBV5-4,TRBJ1-4,CALRDREGEKLFF,TGTGCCCTCCGGGACAGGGAAGGTGAAAAACTGTTTTTT
NA,once,TRBV13,TRBJ2-1,CASSLEGELNEQFF,TGTGCCAGCAGCTTAGAGGGAGAGTTAAATGAGCAGTTCTTC
NA,NA,TRBV2,TRBJ2-5,CASTTLPSEQETQYF,TGTGCCAGTACGACCCTGCCGAGCGAACAAGAGACCCAGTACTTC
TRBD2,once,TRBV2,TRBJ2-1,CASTSPAGEPYNEQFF,TGTGCCAGCACCTCCCCGGCGGGAGAGCCCTACAATGAGCAGTTCTTC
NA,NA,TRBV6-1,TRBJ2-3,CASSPTTTLDTQYF,TGTGCCAGCAGTCCAACCACCACCCTGGATACGCAGTATTTT
NA,NA,TRBV6-6,TRBJ2-6,CASSYSLSGANVLTF,TGTGCCAGCAGTTACTCGTTATCCGGGGCCAACGTCCTGACTTTC
NA,NA,TRBV4-2,TRBJ2-7,CASSQDWGADEQYF,TGTGCCAGCAGCCAAGATTGGGGAGCGGACGAGCAGTACTTC
NA,NA,TRBV25-1,TRBJ2-2,CASSDPPGQKNTGELFF,TGTGCCAGCAGTGATCCCCCGGGACAAAAGAACACCGGGGAGCTGTTTTTT
TRBD2,NA,TRBV11-3,TRBJ2-3,CASSLTTLAGGPPDTQYF,TGTGCCAGCAGCCTCACGACATTAGCGGGAGGGCCCCCAGATACGCAGTATTTT
TRBD1,NA,TRBV6-1,TRBJ2-7,CASRETGGTLYEQYF,TGTGCCAGCAGGGAGACAGGGGGGACCCTTTACGAGCAGTACTTC
NA,NA,TRBV6-1,TRBJ2-7,CASSELGKTAYEQYF,TGTGCCAGCAGTGAACTTGGAAAAACAGCCTACGAGCAGTACTTC
NA,few,TRBV27,TRBJ2-7,CASSSTGTTYEQYF,TGTGCCAGCAGTTCGACGGGTACAACCTACGAGCAGTACTTC
NA,NA,TRBV27,TRBJ2-1,CASRSLVSWRAAYNEQFF,TGTGCCAGCAGAAGTTTAGTGTCTTGGCGGGCCGCCTACAATGAGCAGTTCTTC
NA,NA,TRBV7-9,TRBJ2-3,CASSLGAGDTDTQYF,TGTGCCAGCAGCTTAGGGGCAGGGGACACAGATACGCAGTATTTT
NA,once,TRBV6-4,TRBJ1-5,CASSVDYSNQPQHF,TGTGCCAGCAGTGTAGACTATAGCAATCAGCCCCAGCATTTT
NA,NA,TRBV25-1,TRBJ2-1,CASSATQGRAYNEQFF,TGTGCCAGCAGTGCCACCCAGGGCAGGGCCTACAATGAGCAGTTCTTC
TRBD1,many,TRBV2,TRBJ2-6,CASMGAWDRGSSANVLTF,TGTGCCAGCATGGGAGCTTGGGACAGGGGATCTAGCGCCAACGTCCTGACTTTC
NA,NA,TRBV6-1,TRBJ2-3,CASSEARGDTQYF,TGTGCCAGCAGTGAAGCCAGGGGAGATACGCAGTATTTT
NA,many,TRBV29-1,TRBJ2-1,CSVDLWASSYNEQFF,TGCAGCGTTGATTTATGGGCCAGCTCCTACAATGAGCAGTTCTTC
TRBD2,NA,TRBV7-8,TRBJ2-1,CASSTRHITSGGHNEQFF,TGTGCCAGCAGCACAAGACATATTACTAGCGGGGGGCACAATGAGCAGTTCTTC
TRBD1,NA,TRBV2,TRBJ2-5,CASTTADRAPGETQYF,TGTGCCAGCACGACGGCGGACAGGGCCCCGGGGGAGACCCAGTACTTC
NA,NA,TRBV6-5,TRBJ1-2,CATQKYGYTF,TGTGCCACCCAGAAGTATGGCTACACCTTC
NA,NA,TRBV6-5,TRBJ1-1,CASSTRGLNTEAFF,TGTGCCAGCAGTACCAGGGGCCTGAACACTGAAGCTTTCTTT
NA,NA,TRBV11-2,TRBJ1-4,CASSLGGSTNEKLFF,TGTGCCAGCAGCTTAGGGGGTTCCACTAATGAAAAACTGTTTTTT
TRBD1,NA,TRBV2,TRBJ2-7,CASSEGDRGTDEQYF,TGTGCCAGCAGTGAGGGGGACAGGGGTACTGACGAGCAGTACTTC
TRBD2,NA,TRBV19,TRBJ2-7,CASSAGGGSYSYEQYF,TGTGCCAGTAGCGCGGGAGGGGGGTCCTACTCCTACGAGCAGTACTTC
TRBD2,NA,TRBV19,TRBJ2-1,CASSPVGLTSGRAYEQFF,TGTGCCAGTAGTCCGGTCGGCCTGACTAGCGGGAGGGCCTATGAGCAGTTCTTC